This T cell receptor beta chain emerged from a study of blood T cells in healthy people across ages. The study drew donors from healthy Caucasian individuals in Russia aged roughly 6 to 100. Drawing of peripheral blood yielded roughly 9.3 milliliters from each donor. This clonotype was picked up a small number of times. Sample-barcoded 5' priming and a J-beta primer mix drove a second PCR of about 7 to 11 cycles. Each of the cDNA molecules was tagged by a template-switch adaptor with 12 random nucleotides. TCRdb analysed the 5' RACE reads with MiXCR anew, one entry per CDR3 protein. The profile shows 650,000 to 800,000 distinct CDR3 sequences, 40% to 50% of them singletons. The V gene end was trimmed by 8 bases and the J gene end by 7 bases; junction bases not matched to a gene: 9. Germline values: CDR1 MNHEY, CDR2 SMNVEV (reference sequence). The CDR3 runs 14 residues.

The sequencing sample was made of blood. The TCR was taken from a man aged 60 to 69 in good health. The chain recombines TRBV27 with TRBJ2-1, with 9 bases that match TRBD2. The CDR3 coding sequence is TGTGCCAGCCGACTGGCGGGGGGGTTTAATGAGCAGTTCTTC. This gives the protein CASRLAGGFNEQFF.